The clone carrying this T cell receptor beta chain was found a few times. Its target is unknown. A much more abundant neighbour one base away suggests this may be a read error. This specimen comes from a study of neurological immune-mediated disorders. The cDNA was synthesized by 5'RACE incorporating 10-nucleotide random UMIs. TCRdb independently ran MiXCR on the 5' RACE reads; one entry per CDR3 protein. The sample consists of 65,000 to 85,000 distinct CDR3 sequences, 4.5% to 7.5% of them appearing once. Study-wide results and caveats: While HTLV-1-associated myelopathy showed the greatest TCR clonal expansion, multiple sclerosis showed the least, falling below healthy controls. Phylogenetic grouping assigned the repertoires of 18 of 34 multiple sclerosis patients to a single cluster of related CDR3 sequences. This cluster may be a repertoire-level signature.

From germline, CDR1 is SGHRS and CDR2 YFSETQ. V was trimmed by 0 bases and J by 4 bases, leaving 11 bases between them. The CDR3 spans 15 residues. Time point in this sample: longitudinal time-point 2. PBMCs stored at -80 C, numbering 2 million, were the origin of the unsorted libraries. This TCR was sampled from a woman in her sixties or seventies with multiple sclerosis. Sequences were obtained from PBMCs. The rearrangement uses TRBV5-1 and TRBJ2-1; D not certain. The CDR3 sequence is CASSLATGPYNEQFF. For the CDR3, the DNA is TGCGCCAGCAGCTTGGCGACCGGTCCTTACAATGAGCAGTTCTTC.